The entry below describes one TCR beta chain. One end of the junction varies from germline; a read error may be responsible. In the same sample, other DNA sequences code for this CDR3. These data belong to a study of shared T cell receptors in the human thymus. Profiling relied on immunoSEQ multiplex PCR, and the TCRdb table lists in-frame clones only, not all of them. The sample yields roughly 710,000 clones, approximately 85% seen once. The germline CDR1 and CDR2 sequences are SGHKS and YYEKEE (reference sequence). CDR3 length: 11 residues. This sample also belongs to another study, concerning human thymus T cells. As that study records: Congenital heart defects were the reason for the corrective surgery that the donors, healthy Finnish infants, were having. During corrective heart surgery, resections were taken, and the thymus tissue came from them. Thymic and blood repertoires appeared to carry a bias in their V and J gene usage.

V usage is TRBV5-5 and J usage is TRBJ2-7, with unresolved D. Sequenced material: thymocytes. The receptor was isolated from a girl in the first two years of life with a congenital heart defect. Here the CDR3 DNA reads TGTGCTAGCAGCTTGTCCGACGAGCAGTACTTC. It is translated as CASSLSDEQYF.